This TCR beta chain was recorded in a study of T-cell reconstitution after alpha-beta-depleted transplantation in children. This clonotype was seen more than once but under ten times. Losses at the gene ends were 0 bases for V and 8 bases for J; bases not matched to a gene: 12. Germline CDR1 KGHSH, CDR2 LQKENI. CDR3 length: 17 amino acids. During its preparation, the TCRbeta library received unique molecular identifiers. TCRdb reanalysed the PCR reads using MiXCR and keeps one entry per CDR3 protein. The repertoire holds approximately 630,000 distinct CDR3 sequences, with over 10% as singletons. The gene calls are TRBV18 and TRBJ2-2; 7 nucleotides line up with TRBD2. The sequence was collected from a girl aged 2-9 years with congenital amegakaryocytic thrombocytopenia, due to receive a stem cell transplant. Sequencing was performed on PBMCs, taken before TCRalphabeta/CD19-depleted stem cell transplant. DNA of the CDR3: TGTGCCAGCTCACCACCGACTAGCTCTCTCGTCACTGGGGAGCTGTTTTTT. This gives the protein CASSPPTSSLVTGELFF.